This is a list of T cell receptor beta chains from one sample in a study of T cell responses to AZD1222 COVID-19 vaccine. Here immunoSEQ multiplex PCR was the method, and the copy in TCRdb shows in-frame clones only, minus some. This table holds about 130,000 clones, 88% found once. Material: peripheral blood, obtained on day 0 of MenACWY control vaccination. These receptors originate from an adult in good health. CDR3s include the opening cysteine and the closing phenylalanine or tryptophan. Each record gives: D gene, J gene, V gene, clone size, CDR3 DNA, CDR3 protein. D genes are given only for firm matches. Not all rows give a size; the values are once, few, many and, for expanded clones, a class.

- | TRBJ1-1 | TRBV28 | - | TGTGCCAGCAGTCCTCTTAGGACGGAGATGAACACTGAAGCTTTCTTT | CASSPLRTEMNTEAFF
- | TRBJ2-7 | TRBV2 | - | TGTGCCAGCAGCTTTGAGGGGTCCTCCTACGAGCAGTACTTC | CASSFEGSSYEQYF
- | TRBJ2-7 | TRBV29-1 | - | TGCAGCGTTGAACCAGGAGTAGGGTTCGAGCAGTACTTC | CSVEPGVGFEQYF
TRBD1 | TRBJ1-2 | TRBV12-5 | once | TGTGCTAGTGGTTCGACAGGGACCTATGGCTACACCTTC | CASGSTGTYGYTF
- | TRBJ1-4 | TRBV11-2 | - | TGTGCCAGCAGCTTAATCAGGGAAAGTCAAAAACTGTTTTTT | CASSLIRESQKLFF
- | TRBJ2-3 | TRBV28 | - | TGTGCCAGCAGTCCTATTACTAGACCTCTTTTCCCAGATACGCAGTATTTT | CASSPITRPLFPDTQYF
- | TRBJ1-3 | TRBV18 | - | TGTGCCAGCTCACCACCGTCGCAGGGTGGAAACACCATATATTTT | CASSPPSQGGNTIYF
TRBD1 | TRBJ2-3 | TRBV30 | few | TGTGCCGGGACAGGTCAAACAGATACGCAGTATTTT | CAGTGQTDTQYF
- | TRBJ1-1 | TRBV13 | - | TGTGCCAGCAGCCCGGGGGGGTGGGGAACCACTGAAGCTTTCTTT | CASSPGGWGTTEAFF
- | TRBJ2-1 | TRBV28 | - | TGTGCCAGCACCAGAATTATGGCCAGGGAGCAGTTCTTC | CASTRIMAREQFF
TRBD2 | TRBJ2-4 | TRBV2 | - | TGTGCCAGCAGTAGGAAAATTAGCGGGGCTCCTGATATAGCCGATCTAAGGAACATTCAGTACTTC | CASSRKISGAPDIADLRNIQYF
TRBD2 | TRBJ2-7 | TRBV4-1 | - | TGCGCCAGCAACCCTCCCAGGAGGACAGGGCCTAGCGGGAGTATTTACGAGCAGTACTTC | CASNPPRRTGPSGSIYEQYF
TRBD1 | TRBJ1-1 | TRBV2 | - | TGTGCCAGCAGCAAGACAGGGATGAACACTGAAGCTTTCTTT | CASSKTGMNTEAFF
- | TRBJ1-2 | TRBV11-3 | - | TGTGCCAGCAGCGTCCGGGATCGCTTTAACTATGGCTACACCTTC | CASSVRDRFNYGYTF
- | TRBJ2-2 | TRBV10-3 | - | TGTGCCATCAGGGGCCGCGGGGAGCTGTTTTTT | CAIRGRGELFF
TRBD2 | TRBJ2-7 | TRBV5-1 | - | TGCGCCAGCAGCTCGGGACTAGCGTCATCCTACGAGCAGTACTTC | CASSSGLASSYEQYF
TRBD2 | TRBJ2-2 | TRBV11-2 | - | TGTGCCAGCAGCTTAGCTTTTCTAGGACTAGCGGGAGGCGGGGAGCTGTTTTTT | CASSLAFLGLAGGGELFF
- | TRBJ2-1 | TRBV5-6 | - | TGTGCCAGCAGCTTCAGATACAATGAGCAGTTCTTC | CASSFRYNEQFF
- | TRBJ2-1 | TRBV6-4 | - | TGTGCCAGCAGTGACTCCACAGGGTTAGGCAATGAGCAGTTCTTC | CASSDSTGLGNEQFF
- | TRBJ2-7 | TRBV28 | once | TGTGCCAGCGCGGAGGGGGCGTACGAGCAGTACTTC | CASAEGAYEQYF
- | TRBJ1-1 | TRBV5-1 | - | TGCGCCAGCAGCTTAAACACTGAAGCTTTCTTT | CASSLNTEAFF
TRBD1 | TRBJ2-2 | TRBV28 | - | TGTGCCAGCTCCAGACAGGGGGCCTTGAACACCGGGGAGCTGTTTTTT | CASSRQGALNTGELFF
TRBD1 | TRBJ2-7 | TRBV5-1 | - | TGCGCCAGCAGCTTGGGTGGGACAGGGGGATACGAGCAGTACTTC | CASSLGGTGGYEQYF
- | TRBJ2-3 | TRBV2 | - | TGTGCCAGCAGTGGCGGGGCCGGCACAGATACGCAGTATTTT | CASSGGAGTDTQYF
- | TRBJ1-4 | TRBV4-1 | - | TGCGCCAGCAGCCATGGGCTCTTCGCAACTAATGAAAAACTGTTTTTT | CASSHGLFATNEKLFF
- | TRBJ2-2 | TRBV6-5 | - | TGTGCCAGCATGGGCTCGAACACCGGGGAGCTGTTTTTT | CASMGSNTGELFF
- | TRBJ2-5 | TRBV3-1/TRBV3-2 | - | TGTGCCAGCAGCCAAGATCTGCGGGGAGGTAGGGAGACCCAGTACTTC | CASSQDLRGGRETQYF
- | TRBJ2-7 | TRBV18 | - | TGTGCCAGCTCCCCTGGGCAGGGGTCTAACGAGCAGTACTTC | CASSPGQGSNEQYF
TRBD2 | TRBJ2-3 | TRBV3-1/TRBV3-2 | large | TGTGCCAGCAGCCAAGCGACTAGCGGGCAAGATACGCAGTATTTT | CASSQATSGQDTQYF
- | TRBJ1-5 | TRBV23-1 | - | TGCGCCAGCAGTCAATCAACCGGGAGGAATCAGCCCCAGCATTTT | CASSQSTGRNQPQHF
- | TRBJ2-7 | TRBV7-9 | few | TGTGCCAGCAGCTTCTCGGGGACCTACGAGCAGTACTTC | CASSFSGTYEQYF
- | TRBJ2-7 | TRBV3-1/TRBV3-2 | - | TGTGCCAGCAGCCAAGACGCGGGACAGACCTACGAGCAGTACTTC | CASSQDAGQTYEQYF
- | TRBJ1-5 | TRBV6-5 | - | TGTGCCAGCTCGCCCAGGGGACACACTAATCAGCCCCAGCATTTT | CASSPRGHTNQPQHF
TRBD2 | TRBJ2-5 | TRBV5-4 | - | TGTGCCAGCAGCTTCCCGTTCCCCGGGAGGGGGGAGACCCAGTACTTC | CASSFPFPGRGETQYF
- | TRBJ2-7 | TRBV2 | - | TGTGCCAGCACTCGGGTGAGGGACCAGTCCTACGAGCAGTACTTC | CASTRVRDQSYEQYF
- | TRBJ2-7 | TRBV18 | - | TGTGCCAGCTCACCACCCCCAGGGAACGAGCAGTACTTC | CASSPPPGNEQYF
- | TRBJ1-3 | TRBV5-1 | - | TGCGCCAGCAGCTTGGGTACAGGGCGAAACACCATATATTTT | CASSLGTGRNTIYF
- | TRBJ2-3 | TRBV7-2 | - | TGTGCCAGCAGCCCCGGGACCGTCGGCACAGATACGCAGTATTTT | CASSPGTVGTDTQYF
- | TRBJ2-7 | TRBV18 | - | TGTGCCAGCTCACCAAGCAGGGCACAACAGTACTTC | CASSPSRAQQYF
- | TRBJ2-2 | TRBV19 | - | TGTGCCAGTAGAATCCGAACGGGCCCATCCACCGGGGAGCTGTTTTTT | CASRIRTGPSTGELFF
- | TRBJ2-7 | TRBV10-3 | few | TGTGCCATCAGCCAAGAACTAGTCTCCTACGAGCAGTACTTC | CAISQELVSYEQYF
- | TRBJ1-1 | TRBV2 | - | TGTGCCAGCAGCAGGACGGTCGAACCGAACACTGAAGCTTTCTTT | CASSRTVEPNTEAFF